These 27 T cell receptor beta chains share one sample of origin, sequenced in a study of T cells in Graves' hyperthyroidism and ophthalmopathy (dated by TCRdb to 2018 to 2020). The method was multiplex PCR. The sample was run on an Illumina HiSeq 2000. The TCR beta CDR3 regions were amplified from the RNA transcripts. A first-round RT-PCR of the TCR CDR3 used the HTBI primer set with the Qiagen OneStep RT-PCR kit. TCRdb reanalyzed the raw reads on its own, using fastp at Q25 for trimming and MiXCR for clone calling, and kept in-frame beta chains. CDR3 protein sequences are deduplicated, and each keeps its most common genes and DNA. Here the sample has roughly 380,000 distinct CDR3 sequences; approximately 15% occur a single time. The ten most abundant clones make up roughly 20% of the sample. Sequencing input: blood. These receptors came from a man in his thirties or forties with Graves' hyperthyroidism that later progressed to Graves' ophthalmopathy.

Ten or more counts support this clonotype. V usage is TRBV11-2 and J usage is TRBJ1-1; 9 nucleotides line up with TRBD1. V trimming: 2 bases; J trimming: 4 bases; junction bases outside the gene matches: 5. Looked up from germline, CDR1 is SGHAT and CDR2 is FQNNGV. The CDR3 runs 15 residues. CDR3 coding DNA: TGTGCCAGCAGCTTAAGACAGGGGGTGGGCACTGAAGCTTTCTTT. Its protein product is CASSLRQGVGTEAFF. Supplemented by reference TRBV11-2 and TRBJ1-1, the full variable domain reads EAGVAQSPRYKIIEKRQSVAFWCNPISGHATLYWYQQILGQGPKLLIQFQNNGVVDDSQLPKDRFSAERLKGVDSTLKIQPAKLEDSAVYLCASSLRQGVGTEAFFGQGTRLTVV.

Ten or more counts support this clonotype. The V gene is TRBV5-6, the J gene TRBJ2-1; D remains ambiguous. The V end lost 0 bases, the J end lost 8 bases, and 9 bases lay between the germline ends. Germline values: CDR1 SGHDT, CDR2 YYEEEE. CDR3 size: 13 residues. CDR3 DNA sequence: TGTGCCAGCAGCTTGGTGGTCGGAGATGAGCAGTTCTTC. The encoded protein is CASSLVVGDEQFF.

This sequence joins TRBV20-1 and TRBJ2-2, with D tentatively TRBD1 or TRBD2 (5 bases each). Germline lookup yields CDR1 DFQATT and CDR2 SNEGSKA (reference sequence). This CDR3 contains 15 residues. Between the trimmed V and J ends, which lost 5 bases and 0 bases, there was a span of 13 bases. The CDR3 here is CSAAGGPSNTGELFF. Written as DNA, the CDR3 is TGCAGTGCTGCTGGGGGTCCCTCGAACACCGGGGAGCTGTTTTTT.

The chain links TRBV19 to TRBJ2-1; the match to TRBD1 covers 8 bases. Germline V CDR1 and CDR2: LNHDA, SQIVND (reference sequence). After removal of 4 bases from V and 4 bases from J, the junction contained 6 bases not matched to a gene. The CDR3 is made up of 15 amino acids. CDR3 coding DNA: TGTGCCAGTAGTACTTGGACAGGGATTTACAATGAGCAGTTCTTC. Translated: CASSTWTGIYNEQFF.

About this clonotype itself: Just one base apart from a much larger clone, this may be a read error. This chain links TRBV11-3 with TRBJ1-6; D is uncertain. This CDR3 region has 13 residues. Per germline, CDR1 SGHNT and CDR2 YENEEA. Trimming cost V 3 bases and J 8 bases, with 8 bases left between them. For the CDR3, the DNA is TGTGCCAGCAGCTTTAGGGCCGATTCACCCCTCCACTTT. It is translated as CASSFRADSPLHF. The complete variable domain, with remaining parts taken from reference TRBV11-3 and TRBJ1-6, reads EAGVVQSPRYKIIEKKQPVAFWCNPISGHNTLYWYLQNLGQGPELLIRYENEEAVDDSQLPKDRFSAERLKGVDSTLKIQPAELGDSAVYLCASSFRADSPLHFGNGTRLTVT.

This clonotype has a count of ten or more. The chain recombines TRBV28 with TRBJ2-2; D is tentatively TRBD1 or TRBD2 (6 bases each). This CDR3 contains 15 residues. V was clipped by 5 bases and J by 7 bases, with 17 bases between them. Germline CDR1 reads MDHEN; CDR2 reads SYDVKM. The CDR3 DNA follows: TGTGCCAGCAGTACCGGGGGCAGTAATAACGGGGAGCTGTTTTTT. This translates into CASSTGGSNNGELFF.

This clonotype was detected many times. The chain has TRBV28 and TRBJ1-4, with a possible D match to TRBD1 (6 bases). The germline V gene encodes CDR1 MDHEN and CDR2 SYDVKM. With 4 bases removed from V and 7 bases from J, the gap between germline ends came to 13 bases. The CDR3 has 14 residues. This CDR3 reads CASSSAGAIEKLFF. As DNA, the CDR3 is TGTGCCAGCAGTTCGGCGGGGGCGATTGAAAAACTGTTTTTT.

This clonotype was observed at least ten times. V usage is TRBV7-9 and J usage is TRBJ2-7; 9 bases line up with TRBD2. V dropped 5 bases and J dropped 7; count of bases not matched to a gene: 6. The CDR3 is 13 amino acids. Germline CDR1 is SEHNR and CDR2 is FQNEAQ (reference sequence). CDR3 sequence (DNA): TGTGCCAGCAGCCCCGACGGACTAGCGGAGCAGTACTTC. Translated: CASSPDGLAEQYF.

V gene TRBV4-2 combines with J gene TRBJ2-1; D is undetermined. Germline V gives CDR1 LGHNA, CDR2 YNFKEQ. The V and J ends lost 1 base and 8 bases respectively, with 12 bases between them. The CDR3 runs 14 residues. The CDR3 coding sequence is TGTGCCAGCAGCCAAGGTGCGTCCGCCCATGAGCAGTTCTTC. Protein sequence: CASSQGASAHEQFF.

The genes are TRBV28 and TRBJ2-6; TRBD1 might be the D (6 bases). CDR1 and CDR2 from the germline V gene are MDHEN and SYDVKM. V lost 3 bases, J lost 1 base, and 7 bases lay in between. The CDR3 loop spans 15 amino acids. The CDR3 is CASSFTGSGANVLTF. The CDR3 nucleotides are TGTGCCAGCAGTTTCACAGGGTCTGGGGCCAACGTCCTGACTTTC.

The CDR3 protein is CASSPERGNFGELFF. In DNA, the CDR3 is TGTGCCAGCAGCCCTGAGCGGGGGAATTTCGGGGAGCTGTTTTTT. V gene TRBV7-2 combines with J gene TRBJ2-2; TRBD2 agrees at 8 bases. This CDR3 comprises 15 residues. Per germline, CDR1 SGHTA and CDR2 FQGNSA. V lost 5 bases and J lost 7; bases outside the gene matches: 9.

This clonotype was observed at least ten times. The chain links TRBV12-5 to TRBJ1-5; no clear D. Germline values: CDR1 LGHNT, CDR2 FRNRAP. V was cut by 0 bases and J by 2 bases, with 14 bases left in between. This CDR3 is built from 17 residues. CDR3 bases: TGTGCTAGTGGTTTGGTACTAGGACCCCGGGGCAATCAGCCCCAGCATTTT. The encoded protein is CASGLVLGPRGNQPQHF.

V gene TRBV7-8 combines with J gene TRBJ2-7; D uncertain. CDR3 length: 15 residues. Per the germline V gene, CDR1 is SGHVS and CDR2 is FQNEAQ. Trimming stripped 1 base from V and 0 bases from J, with 10 bases between. CDR3 DNA sequence: TGTGCCAGCAGCTTAGTAGTAAGCACCTCCTACGAGCAGTACTTC. This codes for CASSLVVSTSYEQYF.

The J gene is TRBJ1-2, the V gene TRBV7-9; 9 bases line up with TRBD1. Trimming took 5 bases from V and 2 from J; bases not matched to a gene: 9. The germline V gene encodes CDR1 SEHNR and CDR2 FQNEAQ (reference sequence). This CDR3 comprises 16 residues. The CDR3 sequence is CASSNYRDRENYGYTF. The CDR3 DNA follows: TGTGCCAGCAGCAATTACCGGGACAGGGAAAACTATGGCTACACCTTC.

The chain carries TRBV7-6 and TRBJ2-2; D perhaps matches TRBD1 (5 bases). CDR3 length: 14 amino acids. Germline V gives CDR1 SGHVS, CDR2 FNYEAQ. Trimming cost V 5 bases and J 6 bases, with 13 bases left between them. The CDR3 nucleotides are TGTGCCAGCAGCCGCAGTAGGGGCCCCGGGGAGCTGTTTTTT. Residues: CASSRSRGPGELFF. The full variable domain, completed using reference TRBV7-6 and TRBJ2-2, is GAGVSQSPRYKVTKRGQDVALRCDPISGHVSLYWYRQALGQGPEFLTYFNYEAQQDKSGLPNDRFSAERPEGSISTLTIQRTEQRDSAMYRCASSRSRGPGELFFGEGSRLTVL.

V is TRBV7-9 and J is TRBJ2-1; 12 positions match TRBD2. From germline, CDR1 is SEHNR and CDR2 FQNEAQ (reference sequence). The CDR3 totals 15 residues. Unmatched junction bases numbered 6, after V lost 4 bases and J lost 8 bases. CDR3 region: CASSWPGLAGHEQFF. The CDR3 coding sequence is TGTGCCAGCAGCTGGCCGGGACTAGCGGGCCATGAGCAGTTCTTC.

The chain carries TRBV7-6 and TRBJ1-4, with a tentative D call TRBD1 (5 bases). The CDR3 extends over 13 amino acids. The germline gives CDR1 SGHVS, CDR2 FNYEAQ. Trimming stripped 4 bases from V and 11 bases from J, with 14 bases between. The CDR3 DNA sequence: TGTGCCAGCAGCTCCGACAGTGCTATGAAACTGTTTTTT. Encoded protein: CASSSDSAMKLFF.

This clonotype was seen only a few times. The chain is built from TRBV7-7 and TRBJ2-2; D may be TRBD2 (7 bases). Germline loops: CDR1 SSHAT, CDR2 FNYEAQ (reference sequence). The CDR3 length is 12 residues. The CDR3 region has the DNA TGTGCGACCGAGGGGGGGGCCGGGGAGCTGTTTTTT. This encodes CATEGGAGELFF. Using reference TRBV7-7 and TRBJ2-2 for the parts outside the CDR3, the full variable domain is GAGVSQSPRYKVTKRGQDVTLRCDPISSHATLYWYQQALGQGPEFLTYFNYEAQPDKSGLPSDRFSAERPEGSISTLTIQRTEQRDSAMYRCATEGGAGELFFGEGSRLTVL.

This clonotype was picked up many times. This chain links TRBV9 with TRBJ1-1, with D possibly being TRBD1 (5 bases). CDR3 length equals 13 residues. V lost 0 bases and J lost 7, with 10 bases in between. CDR1 is SGDLS and CDR2 is YYNGEE in the germline V gene. The CDR3 coding sequence is TGTGCCAGCAGCGTAGCAGGGTTGGATGAAGCTTTCTTT. Its translation: CASSVAGLDEAFF.

The chain combines TRBV9 with TRBJ1-5, with D possibly being TRBD1 (5 bases). V lost 4 bases to trimming and J lost 2 bases, with 13 bases between them. Germline V lookup: CDR1 SGDLS, CDR2 YYNGEE. The CDR3 is 15 amino acids. The CDR3 DNA follows: TGTGCCAGCAGCCGGGGAGGGGATGGCAATCAGCCCCAGCATTTT. Protein: CASSRGGDGNQPQHF.

This clonotype was seen a handful of times. The chain combines TRBV7-9 with TRBJ1-4, with 7 bases that match TRBD1. The CDR3 spans 13 residues. Germline trimming cut 3 bases from V and 8 bases from J; bases unmatched to any gene: 3. In germline, CDR1 is SEHNR, CDR2 FQNEAQ (reference sequence). DNA of the CDR3: TGTGCCAGCAGCTTCGTCAGGGGGGAAAAACTGTTTTTT. Translating it yields CASSFVRGEKLFF.

The chain is built from TRBV19 and TRBJ2-4; 9 positions agree with TRBD1. Looked up from germline, CDR1 is LNHDA and CDR2 is SQIVND (reference sequence). The CDR3 totals 17 residues. V shed 5 bases, J shed 3 bases, and the junction held 11 bases outside the gene matches. CDR3 sequence (DNA): TGTGCCAGTAGTCCAGCGGACAGGGGAATTGGCAAAAACATTCAGTACTTC. It yields the protein CASSPADRGIGKNIQYF.

This clonotype came up many times. V is TRBV11-1 and J is TRBJ2-1; D is perhaps TRBD1 (6 bases). The CDR3 covers 16 residues. Germline CDR1 reads SGHAT; CDR2 reads FQDESV (reference sequence). Trimming cost V 7 bases and J 9 bases, with 25 bases left between them. The CDR3 region has the DNA TGTGCCAGCACCTACGTGGGGGTTCAGGGGATGGGTGAGCAGTTCTTC. Its translation is CASTYVGVQGMGEQFF.

V usage is TRBV5-1 and J usage is TRBJ1-5; tentative D call: TRBD1 (6 bases). CDR1 is SGHRS and CDR2 is YFSETQ in the germline V gene. With 7 bases removed from V and 5 bases from J, the gap between germline ends came to 16 bases. The CDR3 consists of 14 residues. The CDR3: CASGATPGDQPQHF. CDR3 DNA: TGCGCCAGCGGGGCCACGCCAGGGGATCAGCCCCAGCATTTT.

This clonotype appeared many times. The genes are TRBV7-9 and TRBJ2-7, with D possibly called TRBD1 or TRBD2 (5 bases each). Per the germline V gene, CDR1 is SEHNR and CDR2 is FQNEAQ (reference sequence). CDR3 length equals 13 residues. V lost 5 bases, J lost 3 bases, and 11 bases lay in between. CDR3 DNA: TGTGCCAGCAGCCCCGGGGCCTTCTACGAGCAGTACTTC. As protein: CASSPGAFYEQYF.

This clonotype was picked up many times. The V call is TRBV2, the J call TRBJ1-4, with 9 bases identical to TRBD1. The germline CDR1 and CDR2 sequences are SNHLY and FYNNEI. V shed 4 bases and J 8 bases; nucleotides not matched to a gene: 5. The CDR3 is made up of 14 amino acids. The CDR3 loop is CASSAGTGNEKLFF. The CDR3, as DNA: TGTGCCAGCAGTGCCGGGACAGGGAACGAAAAACTGTTTTTT.

The chain combines TRBV19 with TRBJ2-4, with TRBD1 matching 7 bases. The CDR3 has 15 amino acids. V lost 3 bases to trimming and J lost 0 bases; unmatched junction nucleotides: 2. CDR1 is LNHDA and CDR2 is SQIVND in the germline V gene (reference sequence). The CDR3 region has the DNA TGTGCCAGTAGTATGGGACAGATAGCCAAAAACATTCAGTACTTC. Translated, it gives CASSMGQIAKNIQYF.